The 11 T cell receptor beta chains below come from one sample, sequenced in a study of CD8 T cells in Susac syndrome. An amount of RNA that ranged from 0.5 to 1 ug was reverse transcribed with random hexamers. TCRdb re-called the immunoSEQ multiplex PCR reads with MiXCR, one entry per CDR3 protein. The sample consists of about 150,000 distinct CDR3 sequences, 85% to 95% of them appearing once. The sample consisted of CD8+ T cells from PBMCs. All receptors come from a human donor with multiple sclerosis.

J is TRBJ1-6 and V is TRBV15; D is perhaps TRBD1 (5 bases). V was shortened by 0 bases and J by 9 bases, with 12 bases between the two germline ends. Germline V lookup: CDR1 LNHNV, CDR2 YYDKDF (reference sequence). The CDR3 sequence is 15 residues long. CDR3 DNA: TGTGCCACCAGCAGAGATCGAGGGGTAGGTTCACCCCTCCACTTT. Translated: CATSRDRGVGSPLHF.

This rearrangement joins TRBV29-1 to TRBJ1-1, with a tentative D call TRBD1 (6 bases). Germline V gene sequence: CDR1 SQVTM, CDR2 ANQGSEA. Trimming left V 8 bases short and J 5 bases short, with 15 bases between. CDR3 length: 12 residues. CDR3 loop: CSTGREKTEAFF. The CDR3 nucleotides are TGCAGCACAGGGAGGGAGAAAACTGAAGCTTTCTTT.

The chain is built from TRBV7-9 and TRBJ2-5, with 7 nucleotides matching TRBD1. V trimming: 1 base; J trimming: 5 bases; junction bases outside the gene matches: 10. This CDR3 contains 16 residues. Germline values: CDR1 SEHNR, CDR2 FQNEAQ (reference sequence). The CDR3 sequence: CASSLVAETGSETQYF. The CDR3 coding sequence is TGTGCCAGCAGCTTAGTGGCCGAGACAGGGAGCGAGACCCAGTACTTC.

The rearrangement joins TRBV7-6 to TRBJ2-1; TRBD2 aligns across 7 bases. This CDR3 has 14 residues. Per the germline V gene, CDR1 is SGHVS and CDR2 is FNYEAQ. V was pared by 4 bases and J by 7 bases, with 7 bases of the junction left unmatched. CDR3 residues: CASSSDWGGNEQFF. The CDR3 DNA is TGTGCCAGCAGCTCAGACTGGGGAGGGAATGAGCAGTTCTTC.

This chain uses TRBV5-4 with TRBJ1-1; 7 positions match TRBD1. This CDR3 contains 13 residues. V shed 6 bases, J shed 1 base, and the junction held 3 bases outside the gene matches. Germline V gene lookup returns CDR1 SGHNT and CDR2 YYREEE (reference sequence). The CDR3 sequence is CASKGAENTEAFF. CDR3 coding DNA: TGTGCCAGCAAGGGGGCTGAGAACACTGAAGCTTTCTTT.

The chain uses TRBV4-3 and TRBJ2-7; D is unclear. Trimming cost V 0 bases and J 3 bases, with 12 bases left between them. Germline CDR1 reads LGHNA; CDR2 reads YSLEER. The CDR3 runs 15 residues. CDR3: CASSQDPGLDYEQYF. Here the CDR3 DNA reads TGCGCCAGCAGCCAAGACCCCGGGTTGGACTACGAGCAGTACTTC.

This chain links TRBV15 with TRBJ2-7; tentative D call: TRBD2 (5 bases). Trimming left V 8 bases short and J 3 bases short, with 14 bases between. This CDR3 spans 13 amino acids. CDR1 LNHNV and CDR2 YYDKDF come from the germline V gene (reference sequence). The CDR3 protein is CATSPGLSYEQYF. CDR3 nucleotide sequence: TGTGCCACCTCCCCCGGACTCAGCTACGAGCAGTACTTC. Full variable domain (rest looked up from reference TRBV15 and TRBJ2-7): DAMVIQNPRYQVTQFGKPVTLSCSQTLNHNVMYWYQQKSSQAPKLLFHYYDKDFNNEADTPDNFQSRRPNTSFCFLDIRSPGLGDTAMYLCATSPGLSYEQYFGPGTRLTVT.

V gene TRBV20-1 combines with J gene TRBJ1-1, with D perhaps matching TRBD1 (5 bases). Germline V lookup: CDR1 DFQATT, CDR2 SNEGSKA (reference sequence). The CDR3 consists of 12 residues. Trimming pared 8 bases from V and 0 bases from J, leaving 10 bases between. The CDR3 protein is CSPRDVNTEAFF. The CDR3 DNA is TGCAGTCCCAGGGACGTGAACACTGAAGCTTTCTTT.

The chain uses TRBV7-9 and TRBJ2-3, with D uncertain. The CDR3 runs 13 residues. Trimming took 4 bases from V and 2 from J, leaving 7 bases between them. Germline values: CDR1 SEHNR, CDR2 FQNEAQ (reference sequence). The DNA of the CDR3 is TGTGCCAGCAGCTCGGCCCTCACAGATACGCAGTATTTT. It encodes CASSSALTDTQYF.

The gene calls are TRBV4-1 and TRBJ2-7; D might be TRBD1 (6 bases). The CDR3 covers 15 residues. CDR1 MGHRA and CDR2 YSYEKL come from the germline V gene. Deletions cut 4 bases from V and 6 bases from J, with 19 bases between. CDR3 nucleotide sequence: TGCGCCAGCAGCCTCGGCCGGGACACATGGACCGAGCAGTACTTC. This codes for CASSLGRDTWTEQYF.

The chain links TRBV27 to TRBJ2-1; 8 nucleotides line up with TRBD2. V shed 0 bases, J shed 2 bases, and the junction held 6 bases outside the gene matches. From germline, CDR1 is MNHEY and CDR2 SMNVEV (reference sequence). The CDR3 runs to 17 residues. CDR3 DNA sequence: TGTGCCAGCAGTTTATCAAGTGGCGGGGGGCCCTACAATGAGCAGTTCTTC. Amino acid sequence: CASSLSSGGGPYNEQFF.